Shown below are 17 T cell receptor beta chains from a single sample sequenced in a study of blood T cell repertoires in COVID-19. Data came from immunoSEQ multiplex PCR; TCRdb stores just in-frame clones and leaves some out. Of around 200,000 clones listed, approximately 84% are singletons. Sequenced material: peripheral blood. The receptors here all came from a middle-aged man with acute or convalescent COVID-19.

This clone was counted between two and nine times. V and J are TRBV7-9 and TRBJ1-1; 8 nucleotides agree with TRBD1. Germline CDR1 is SEHNR and CDR2 is FQNEAQ (reference sequence). Germline trimming cut 4 bases from V and 4 bases from J; bases unmatched to any gene: 11. CDR3 size: 16 residues. This CDR3 reads CASSSGGGQGGTEAFF. In DNA, the CDR3 is TGTGCCAGCAGCTCAGGCGGTGGACAGGGAGGCACTGAAGCTTTCTTT.

The chain couples TRBV5-5 to TRBJ1-1; the D is unclear. V gave up 1 base and J gave up 1 base, with 8 bases separating them. This CDR3 region has 14 residues. Germline loops: CDR1 SGHKS, CDR2 YYEKEE (reference sequence). The CDR3 sequence is CASSLFRGNTEAFF. The CDR3 DNA reads as TGTGCCAGCAGCTTGTTCCGGGGGAACACTGAAGCTTTCTTT. Filled out from reference TRBV5-5 and TRBJ1-1, the complete variable domain reads DAGVTQSPTHLIKTRGQQVTLRCSPISGHKSVSWYQQVLGQGPQFIFQYYEKEERGRGNFPDRFSARQFPNYSSELNVNALLLGDSALYLCASSLFRGNTEAFFGQGTRLTVV.

The gene calls are TRBV2 and TRBJ1-2; 7 bases align to TRBD1. Per the germline V gene, CDR1 is SNHLY and CDR2 is FYNNEI. V shed 8 bases, J shed 4 bases, and the junction held 10 bases outside the gene matches. The CDR3 spans 14 residues. The CDR3 sequence: CASPDRPTTYGYTF. As DNA, the CDR3 is TGTGCCAGCCCGGACAGGCCCACGACCTATGGCTACACCTTC. Together with reference TRBV2 and TRBJ1-2, the CDR3 gives the full variable domain: EPEVTQTPSHQVTQMGQEVILRCVPISNHLYFYWYRQILGQKVEFLVSFYNNEISEKSEIFDDQFSVERPDGSNFTLKIRSTKLEDSAMYFCASPDRPTTYGYTFGSGTRLTVV.

This clone occurred once. The chain recombines TRBV19 with TRBJ1-1; D unresolved. The CDR3 is 16 amino acids. Germline V CDR1 and CDR2: LNHDA, SQIVND (reference sequence). Trimming took off 7 bases at V and 0 bases at J, with 18 bases between the two ends. This CDR3 is CASKREAGMMNTEAFF. In DNA form, the CDR3 reads TGTGCCAGTAAAAGGGAGGCGGGAATGATGAACACTGAAGCTTTCTTT.

The rearrangement uses TRBV10-2 and TRBJ2-7; the D gene is possibly TRBD2 (5 bases). Per the germline V gene, CDR1 is WSHSY and CDR2 is SAAADI. Trimming pared 3 bases from V and 2 bases from J, leaving 8 bases between. The CDR3 consists of 13 residues. The CDR3 loop is CASSEREAYEQYF. The CDR3 coding sequence is TGCGCCAGCAGTGAACGGGAAGCCTACGAGCAGTACTTC.

There are a few counts of this clone. The chain combines TRBV5-1 with TRBJ1-4, with D unresolved. Germline V gene lookup returns CDR1 SGHRS and CDR2 YFSETQ. Trimming cost V 0 bases and J 5 bases, with 8 bases left between them. The CDR3 length is 14 residues. For the CDR3, the DNA is TGCGCCAGCAGCTTGGCACAGCAAAATGAAAAACTGTTTTTT. It yields the protein CASSLAQQNEKLFF.

The V gene is TRBV6-6, the J gene TRBJ1-2, with D tentatively TRBD1 (6 bases). This CDR3 contains 13 residues. Germline V CDR1 and CDR2: MNHNY, SVGAGI (reference sequence). The V gene lost 6 bases and the J gene lost 5 bases, with 13 bases spanning the gap. The CDR3 nucleotides read TGTGCCAGCAGCGAGGACAGCCTTTATGGCTACACCTTC. Translation: CASSEDSLYGYTF.

This clone was detected a few times. The V gene is TRBV5-6, the J gene TRBJ1-1, with D perhaps matching TRBD1 (5 bases). The V end was cut by 1 base, the J end by 1 base, with 14 bases between. The germline V gene has CDR1 SGHDT and CDR2 YYEEEE. The CDR3 consists of 16 residues. CDR3 coding DNA: TGTGCCAGCAGCTTGCTCGGGAGACAGCCGAACACTGAAGCTTTCTTT. Residues: CASSLLGRQPNTEAFF.

In regard to this clone: Other DNA sequences in this specimen translate into the identical CDR3. The J gene is TRBJ1-2, the V gene TRBV19; 7 nucleotides line up with TRBD1. The CDR3 is made up of 13 amino acids. Looked up from germline, CDR1 is LNHDA and CDR2 is SQIVND (reference sequence). V shed 6 bases and J 2 bases; nucleotides not matched to a gene: 3. DNA of the CDR3: TGTGCCAGTAGCCTGACAGGGAACTATGGCTACACCTTC. Translating it yields CASSLTGNYGYTF. Combining the CDR3 with reference TRBV19 and TRBJ1-2 gives the whole variable domain DGGITQSPKYLFRKEGQNVTLSCEQNLNHDAMYWYRQDPGQGLRLIYYSQIVNDFQKGDIAEGYSVSREKKESFPLTVTSAQKNPTAFYLCASSLTGNYGYTFGSGTRLTVV.

The chain combines TRBV2 with TRBJ1-6, with 10 bases lining up with TRBD1. The trim removed 6 bases at V and 7 bases at J, leaving 6 bases unmatched. Germline assignment: CDR1 SNHLY and CDR2 FYNNEI. This CDR3 is built from 15 residues. The CDR3 is CASSRGQGSNSPLHF. CDR3 nucleotides: TGTGCCAGCAGCAGGGGACAGGGGAGCAATTCACCCCTCCACTTT. The full variable domain, rest sourced from reference TRBV2 and TRBJ1-6, is EPEVTQTPSHQVTQMGQEVILRCVPISNHLYFYWYRQILGQKVEFLVSFYNNEISEKSEIFDDQFSVERPDGSNFTLKIRSTKLEDSAMYFCASSRGQGSNSPLHFGNGTRLTVT.

The rearrangement joins TRBV11-2 to TRBJ2-6, with D tentatively TRBD1 (5 bases). The CDR3 sequence is 19 residues long. Trimming cost V 5 bases and J 0 bases, with 20 bases left between them. Germline CDR1 is SGHAT and CDR2 is FQNNGV. The CDR3 DNA is TGTGCCAGCAGCCACATCCGCGACAGACGCCTCTCTGGGGCCAACGTCCTGACTTTC. It yields the protein CASSHIRDRRLSGANVLTF.

The J gene is TRBJ2-5, the V gene TRBV5-6, with D unresolved. The V and J ends lost 4 bases and 3 bases respectively, with 7 bases between them. The length of the CDR3 is 12 residues. Germline CDR1 SGHDT, CDR2 YYEEEE. The CDR3 DNA follows: TGTGCCAGCAGCCTAGAGAAAGAGACCCAGTACTTC. Translating gives CASSLEKETQYF.

DNA for the CDR3: TGTGCCGGAAAGACTAGCCCCACAGATACGCAGTATTTT. This translates into CAGKTSPTDTQYF. V gene TRBV6-5 combines with J gene TRBJ2-3, with TRBD2 matching 7 bases. The CDR3 totals 13 residues. Trimming cost V 11 bases and J 2 bases; bases outside gene matches: 7. Germline-derived CDR1 and CDR2 are MNHEY and SVGAGI.

This clone is a singleton in its sample. V and J are TRBV18 and TRBJ2-3; 12 positions match TRBD2. Germline CDR1 and CDR2: KGHSH and LQKENI. V lost 0 bases to trimming and J lost 4 bases; unmatched junction nucleotides: 2. CDR3 length: 16 amino acids. The CDR3 reads CASSPPASGGADTQYF. Here the CDR3 DNA reads TGTGCCAGCTCACCACCGGCTAGCGGGGGGGCAGATACGCAGTATTTT. The whole variable domain, remainder taken from reference TRBV18 and TRBJ2-3, is NAGVMQNPRHLVRRRGQEARLRCSPMKGHSHVYWYRQLPEEGLKFMVYLQKENIIDESGMPKERFSAEFPKEGPSILRIQQVVRGDSAAYFCASSPPASGGADTQYFGPGTRLTVL.

The genes are TRBV14 and TRBJ1-2; 7 bases are a match to TRBD1. J was trimmed by 1 base and V by 4 bases; bases with no gene match: 6. The CDR3 runs 15 residues. In germline, CDR1 is SGHDN, CDR2 FVKESK. CDR3 in amino acids: CASSLPGGLNYGYTF. In DNA, the CDR3 is TGTGCCAGCAGCCTACCAGGGGGACTTAACTATGGCTACACCTTC. The entire variable domain, with the rest obtained from reference TRBV14 and TRBJ1-2, is as follows: EAGVTQFPSHSVIEKGQTVTLRCDPISGHDNLYWYRRVMGKEIKFLLHFVKESKQDESGMPNNRFLAERTGGTYSTLKVQPAELEDSGVYFCASSLPGGLNYGYTFGSGTRLTVV.

V is TRBV12-3 or TRBV12-4 and J is TRBJ1-2; the D gene is possibly TRBD1 (6 bases). The length of the CDR3 is 13 residues. The V and J ends lost 6 bases and 6 bases respectively, with 14 bases between them. In DNA, the CDR3 is TGTGCCAGCAGCCCCCCTGGGGGCAATGGCTACACCTTC. Protein: CASSPPGGNGYTF.

The genes are TRBV5-1 and TRBJ1-3; 7 nucleotides align to TRBD1. Unmatched junction bases numbered 8, after V lost 0 bases and J lost 8 bases. Germline CDR1 and CDR2: SGHRS and YFSETQ. The CDR3 is 15 residues long. DNA of the CDR3: TGCGCCAGCAGCTTGGATAGACAGGGTTTCGACACCATATATTTT. It translates to CASSLDRQGFDTIYF.